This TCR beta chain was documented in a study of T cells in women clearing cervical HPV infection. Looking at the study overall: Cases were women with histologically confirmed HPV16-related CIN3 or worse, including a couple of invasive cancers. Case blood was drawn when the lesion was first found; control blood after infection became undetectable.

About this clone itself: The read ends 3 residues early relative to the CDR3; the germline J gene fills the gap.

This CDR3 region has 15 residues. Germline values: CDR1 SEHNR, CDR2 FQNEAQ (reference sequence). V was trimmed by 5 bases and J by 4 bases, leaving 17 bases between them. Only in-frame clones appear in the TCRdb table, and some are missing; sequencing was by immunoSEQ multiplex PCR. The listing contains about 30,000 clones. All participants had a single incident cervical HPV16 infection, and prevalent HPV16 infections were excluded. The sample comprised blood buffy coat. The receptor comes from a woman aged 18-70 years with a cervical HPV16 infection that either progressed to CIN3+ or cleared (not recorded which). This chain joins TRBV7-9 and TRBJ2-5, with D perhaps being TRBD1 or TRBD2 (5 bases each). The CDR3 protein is CASSRGDNVGETQYF. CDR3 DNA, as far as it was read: TGTGCCAGCAGCCGAGGGGATAACGTAGGAGAGACC.